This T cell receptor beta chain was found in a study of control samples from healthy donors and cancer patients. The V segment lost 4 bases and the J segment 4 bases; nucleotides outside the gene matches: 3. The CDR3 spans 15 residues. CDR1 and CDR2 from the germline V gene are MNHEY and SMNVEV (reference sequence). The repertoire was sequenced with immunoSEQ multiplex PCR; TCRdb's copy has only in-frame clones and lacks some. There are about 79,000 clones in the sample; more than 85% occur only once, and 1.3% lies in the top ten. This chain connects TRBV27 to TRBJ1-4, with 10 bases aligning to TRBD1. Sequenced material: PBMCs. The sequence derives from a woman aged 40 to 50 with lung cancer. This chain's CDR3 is CASSSWTGGNEKLFF. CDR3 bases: TGTGCCAGCAGTTCCTGGACAGGGGGTAATGAAAAACTGTTTTTT.